Listed below are T cell receptor beta chains from one sample, sequenced in a study of shared clonotypes between healthy human individuals. Repertoires were generated with immunoSEQ multiplex PCR, while TCRdb's copy carries only in-frame clones and drops some. The sample has approximately 500,000 clones; around 73% are singletons. The sequenced sample consisted of PBMCs. The origin of the receptors is a woman aged 40 to 50 in good health. Some clones in this sample may be carry-over from other donors' samples. The CDR3 runs from the conserved cysteine through the conserved F or W. D genes are given only for firm matches. For some rows the clone size is stated as once, few or many, or as a class when expanded; others skip it.

D	size	V	J	DNA	CDR3
.	many	TRBV6-1	TRBJ2-7	TGTGCCAGCAGTGAAGTAGGGAGAAACTCCTACGAGCAGTACTTC	CASSEVGRNSYEQYF
TRBD2	.	TRBV27	TRBJ2-1	TGTGCCAGCAGTTTCTTACTAGCGGGAGCTGAGCAGTTCTTC	CASSFLLAGAEQFF
TRBD1	.	TRBV10-2	TRBJ2-5	TGCGCCAGCAGTAAGGGGGCCACGTACCAAGAGACCCAGTACTTC	CASSKGATYQETQYF
TRBD2	once	TRBV7-3	TRBJ2-1	TGTGCCAGCAGCTTAGTACTAGCGGGGACCAATGAGCAGTTCTTC	CASSLVLAGTNEQFF
.	.	TRBV9	TRBJ1-1	TGTGCCAGCAGCCGGGGGGGTGGCACTGAAACTTTCTTT	CASSRGGGTETFF
.	.	TRBV2	TRBJ2-3	TGTGCCAGCAGGGGGGAAGTAGATACGCAGTATTTT	CASRGEVDTQYF
.	.	TRBV2	TRBJ2-1	TGTGCCAGCAGTGATAAAACAATCCCCTCCTACAATGAGCAGTTCTTC	CASSDKTIPSYNEQFF
.	.	TRBV6-5	TRBJ1-2	TGTGCCAGCAGTTCGGGGGGCGGAATCTATGGCTACACCTTC	CASSSGGGIYGYTF
TRBD2	many	TRBV13	TRBJ2-2	TGTGCCAGCAGCTTAAGTCTAGCGGACCCGAACACCGGGGAGCTGTTTTTT	CASSLSLADPNTGELFF
.	.	TRBV7-9	TRBJ2-2	TGTGCCAGCAGCCCAGGGGCTTCCGGGGAGCTGTTTTTT	CASSPGASGELFF
.	.	TRBV19	TRBJ1-5	TGTGCCAGTAGCGGGACTGCTATTAATCAGCCCCAGCATTTT	CASSGTAINQPQHF
TRBD2	.	TRBV7-8	TRBJ2-1	TGTGCCAGCAGCCCGACTAGCGGGCGTTCCTACAATGAGCAGTTCTTC	CASSPTSGRSYNEQFF
TRBD1	few	TRBV5-4	TRBJ1-1	TGTGCCAGCAGCCCCGGACAGGGAATGAACACTGAAGCTTTCTTT	CASSPGQGMNTEAFF
.	few	TRBV10-1	TRBJ1-1	TGCGCCAGCAGTGAAAACGTGGGGGCAACTGAAGCTTTCTTT	CASSENVGATEAFF
.	.	TRBV5-6	TRBJ2-2	TGTGCCAGCAGCCTCGAGAGACGATGGGGGGCCGGGGAGCTGTTTTTT	CASSLERRWGAGELFF
.	.	TRBV7-2	TRBJ2-7	TGTGCCAGCAGCTTATGGGGTAGCGGATCCTACGAGCAGTACTTC	CASSLWGSGSYEQYF
.	.	TRBV19	TRBJ2-5	TGTGCCAGTAGTACCAGGGCCTCCTTACGAGAGACCCAGTACTTC	CASSTRASLRETQYF
.	.	TRBV2	TRBJ2-7	TGTGCCAGCACCGCGGAGGGTTACGAGCAGTACTTC	CASTAEGYEQYF
.	.	TRBV10-3	TRBJ2-2	TGTGCCATCAGGCGAGATAACACCGGGGAGCTGTTTTTT	CAIRRDNTGELFF
.	.	TRBV27	TRBJ1-1	TGTGCCAGCAGTTTAAACGGCGGGATGAACACTGAAGCTTTCTTT	CASSLNGGMNTEAFF
.	many	TRBV7-2	TRBJ1-5	TGTGCCAGCAGCTCCAGGGTAGGTCAGCCCCAGCATTTT	CASSSRVGQPQHF
.	.	TRBV7-9	TRBJ2-7	TGTGCCAGCAGCCACACTAGTATGGGCAACGAGCAGTACTTC	CASSHTSMGNEQYF
TRBD1	.	TRBV27	TRBJ2-7	TGTGCCAGCAGGGAGGGGACAGGGGCTAGCGAGCAGTACTTC	CASREGTGASEQYF